This TCR beta chain was documented in a study of blood T cell repertoires in COVID-19. Turning to the study itself: Whether acute or convalescent, the COVID-19 samples came from the United States, Italy and Spain. The cDNA or gDNA used as material had been derived from T cells, B-cell-depleted T cells, or PBMCs.

Original handling: Nucleated cell counts were estimated from reference gene primer amplification. The table came from immunoSEQ multiplex PCR; TCRdb's copy has only in-frame clones and leaves some out. The DNA was the basis for D and trimming; V, J and clone size are from that table. Among some 170,000 clones listed, around 74% were seen once. Germline V gene lookup returns CDR1 MNHEY and CDR2 SVGAGI. The V gene end was trimmed by 6 bases and the J gene end by 5 bases; junction bases not matched to a gene: 9. This CDR3 has 14 amino acids. The clonotype originates from a man in his sixties or seventies with acute or convalescent COVID-19. The sequencing input was peripheral blood. The V call is TRBV6-5, the J call TRBJ1-2; 7 bases map to TRBD1. CDR3: CASSGTDVGYGYTF. CDR3 nucleotides: TGTGCCAGCAGCGGGACAGACGTTGGGTATGGCTACACCTTC.